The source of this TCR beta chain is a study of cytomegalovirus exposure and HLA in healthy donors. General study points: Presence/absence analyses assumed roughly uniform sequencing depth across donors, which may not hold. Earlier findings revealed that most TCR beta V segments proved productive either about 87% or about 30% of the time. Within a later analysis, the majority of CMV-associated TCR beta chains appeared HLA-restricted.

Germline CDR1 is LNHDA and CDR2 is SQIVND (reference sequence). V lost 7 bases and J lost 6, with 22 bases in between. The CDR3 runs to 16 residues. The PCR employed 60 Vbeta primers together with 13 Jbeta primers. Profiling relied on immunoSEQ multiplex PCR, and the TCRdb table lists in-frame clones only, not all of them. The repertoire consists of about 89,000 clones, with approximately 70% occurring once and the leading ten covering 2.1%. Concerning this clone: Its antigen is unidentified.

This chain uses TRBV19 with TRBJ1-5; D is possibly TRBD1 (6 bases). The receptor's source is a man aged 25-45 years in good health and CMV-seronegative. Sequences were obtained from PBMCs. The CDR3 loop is CASTTTYTGLFQPQHF. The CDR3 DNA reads TGTGCCAGTACGACAACTTATACAGGGTTGTTTCAGCCCCAGCATTTT.